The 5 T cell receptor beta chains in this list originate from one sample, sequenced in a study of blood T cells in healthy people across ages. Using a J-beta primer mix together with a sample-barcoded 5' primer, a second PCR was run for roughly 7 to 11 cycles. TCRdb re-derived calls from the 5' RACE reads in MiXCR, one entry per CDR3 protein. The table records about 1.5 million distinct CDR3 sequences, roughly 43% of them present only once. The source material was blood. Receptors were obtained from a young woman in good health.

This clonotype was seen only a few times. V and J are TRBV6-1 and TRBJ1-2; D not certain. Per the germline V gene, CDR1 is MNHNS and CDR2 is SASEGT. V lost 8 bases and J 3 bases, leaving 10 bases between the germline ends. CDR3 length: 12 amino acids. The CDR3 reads CASGQDYYGYTF. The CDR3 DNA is TGTGCCAGCGGGCAGGACTACTATGGCTACACCTTC.

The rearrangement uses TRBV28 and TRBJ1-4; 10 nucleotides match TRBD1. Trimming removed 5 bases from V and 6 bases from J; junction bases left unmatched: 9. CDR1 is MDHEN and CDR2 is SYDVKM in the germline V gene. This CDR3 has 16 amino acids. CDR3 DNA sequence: TGTGCCAGCAGTGGCACCGGGACAGGGGCGTATGAAAAACTGTTTTTT. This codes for CASSGTGTGAYEKLFF.

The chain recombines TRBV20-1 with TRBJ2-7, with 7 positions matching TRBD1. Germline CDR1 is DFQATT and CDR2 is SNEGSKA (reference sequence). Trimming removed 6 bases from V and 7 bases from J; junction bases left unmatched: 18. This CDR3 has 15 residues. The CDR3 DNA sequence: TGCAGTGCAAACAGGGGCCCCACTCGGATCAGGGAGCAGTACTTC. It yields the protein CSANRGPTRIREQYF.

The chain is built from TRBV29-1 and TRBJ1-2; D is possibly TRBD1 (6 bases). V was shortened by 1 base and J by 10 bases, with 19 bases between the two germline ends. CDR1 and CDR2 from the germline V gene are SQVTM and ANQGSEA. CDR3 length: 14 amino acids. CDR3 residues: CSVEGVQGTGAYTF. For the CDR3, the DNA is TGCAGCGTTGAAGGGGTACAGGGAACAGGTGCCTACACCTTC.

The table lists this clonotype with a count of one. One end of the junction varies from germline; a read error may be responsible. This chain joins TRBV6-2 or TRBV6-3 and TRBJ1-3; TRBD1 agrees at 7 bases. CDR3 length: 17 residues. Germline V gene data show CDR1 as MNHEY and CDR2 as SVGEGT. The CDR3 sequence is CVSSSWDRRSSGNTIYF. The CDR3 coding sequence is TGTGTCAGCAGTTCCTGGGACAGACGGAGCTCTGGAAACACCATATATTTT.